The rows below give T cell receptor beta chains drawn from one sample of a study of T cell repertoires in cytomegalovirus infection. TCRdb processed the reads anew with MiXCR; each CDR3 protein has one entry. The sample gives 250,000 or so distinct CDR3 sequences, 12% of which show up once; 1.5% to 2% is in the top ten. The sequenced sample was PBMCs. The receptors were gathered from a human donor in good health (CMV status not recorded). Some clones in this sample may be carry-over from other donors' samples. Both conserved end residues are part of each CDR3. D genes are given only for firm matches. Rows give clone size only sometimes, using once, few, many, or a class for an expanded clone.

J gene: TRBJ1-3; clone size: many; D gene: NA; V gene: TRBV28; CDR3 protein: CASSLPQGFGSGNTIYF
J gene: TRBJ2-2; clone size: NA; D gene: NA; V gene: TRBV9; CDR3 protein: CASSVGLESGELFF
J gene: TRBJ2-7; clone size: many; D gene: NA; V gene: TRBV12-3/TRBV12-4; CDR3 protein: CASSLGNSYEQYF
J gene: TRBJ1-1; clone size: few; D gene: NA; V gene: TRBV20-1; CDR3 protein: CSARPDRRSEAFF
J gene: TRBJ1-1; clone size: many; D gene: NA; V gene: TRBV7-2; CDR3 protein: CASSTPWDTEAFF
J gene: TRBJ2-1; clone size: many; D gene: NA; V gene: TRBV5-5; CDR3 protein: CASSLGLTEEQFF
J gene: TRBJ1-2; clone size: NA; D gene: NA; V gene: TRBV20-1; CDR3 protein: CSASPGERYTF
J gene: TRBJ1-3; clone size: many; D gene: NA; V gene: TRBV7-9; CDR3 protein: CASSPDISGNTIYF
J gene: TRBJ2-3; clone size: many; D gene: TRBD1; V gene: TRBV10-3; CDR3 protein: CAHSPGQGAEDTQYF
J gene: TRBJ2-3; clone size: few; D gene: NA; V gene: TRBV12-3/TRBV12-4; CDR3 protein: CASSLLRGFHGQYF
J gene: TRBJ2-7; clone size: NA; D gene: TRBD2; V gene: TRBV6-5; CDR3 protein: CASSYSTSGTPYEQYF
J gene: TRBJ1-5; clone size: many; D gene: NA; V gene: TRBV19; CDR3 protein: CASRKGDQPQHF
J gene: TRBJ1-1; clone size: few; D gene: NA; V gene: TRBV20-1; CDR3 protein: CSATGDTEAFF
J gene: TRBJ2-7; clone size: NA; D gene: NA; V gene: TRBV9; CDR3 protein: CASSVASYGAEQYF
J gene: TRBJ1-1; clone size: many; D gene: NA; V gene: TRBV5-6; CDR3 protein: CASSSFLRKTEAFF
J gene: TRBJ2-2; clone size: few; D gene: NA; V gene: TRBV27; CDR3 protein: CASSLGGSRGTGELFF
J gene: TRBJ2-1; clone size: few; D gene: NA; V gene: TRBV10-3; CDR3 protein: CAISESEGVQFF
J gene: TRBJ2-7; clone size: few; D gene: NA; V gene: TRBV5-1; CDR3 protein: CASSLRDGVKGYEQYF
J gene: TRBJ2-2; clone size: many; D gene: NA; V gene: TRBV7-8; CDR3 protein: CASIFDSTGELFF
J gene: TRBJ1-1; clone size: many; D gene: NA; V gene: TRBV14; CDR3 protein: CASSISGGVTEAFF
J gene: TRBJ1-1; clone size: many; D gene: NA; V gene: TRBV6-1; CDR3 protein: CASSKGSEGTEAFF
J gene: TRBJ2-3; clone size: many; D gene: TRBD2; V gene: TRBV7-2; CDR3 protein: CASSSPGGLKPSTDTQYF
J gene: TRBJ2-3; clone size: many; D gene: NA; V gene: TRBV7-2; CDR3 protein: CASSFTGRWSTDTQYF
J gene: TRBJ1-5; clone size: NA; D gene: NA; V gene: TRBV15; CDR3 protein: CATSRDGGAGGNQPQHF
J gene: TRBJ1-5; clone size: many; D gene: TRBD1; V gene: TRBV4-3; CDR3 protein: CASSRGTGLDQPQHF
J gene: TRBJ2-7; clone size: many; D gene: NA; V gene: TRBV7-2; CDR3 protein: CASSLGGWYEQYF
J gene: TRBJ2-3; clone size: many; D gene: TRBD1; V gene: TRBV6-2/TRBV6-3; CDR3 protein: CASSYDRASTDTQYF
J gene: TRBJ2-1; clone size: NA; D gene: TRBD2; V gene: TRBV20-1; CDR3 protein: CSARVSLAGDNEQFF
J gene: TRBJ1-2; clone size: few; D gene: NA; V gene: TRBV29-1; CDR3 protein: CSVGSHYGYTF
J gene: TRBJ2-6; clone size: many; D gene: NA; V gene: TRBV12-3/TRBV12-4; CDR3 protein: CASSTLSPGANVLTF
J gene: TRBJ2-5; clone size: NA; D gene: TRBD2; V gene: TRBV20-1; CDR3 protein: CSARDGASGTFGETQYF
J gene: TRBJ2-1; clone size: many; D gene: NA; V gene: TRBV7-2; CDR3 protein: CASSLPSANEQFF
J gene: TRBJ2-2; clone size: many; D gene: NA; V gene: TRBV7-2; CDR3 protein: CASSLARGSGELFF
J gene: TRBJ2-5; clone size: many; D gene: TRBD2; V gene: TRBV7-2; CDR3 protein: CASSLDSRRGYQETQYF
J gene: TRBJ1-1; clone size: NA; D gene: NA; V gene: TRBV25-1; CDR3 protein: CASSDGRGNTEAFF
J gene: TRBJ1-5; clone size: many; D gene: NA; V gene: TRBV7-2; CDR3 protein: CASSLKPNQPQHF
J gene: TRBJ2-3; clone size: many; D gene: NA; V gene: TRBV7-2; CDR3 protein: CASSSLRGGDTQYF
J gene: TRBJ2-7; clone size: NA; D gene: NA; V gene: TRBV14; CDR3 protein: CASSPPGRSSYEQYF